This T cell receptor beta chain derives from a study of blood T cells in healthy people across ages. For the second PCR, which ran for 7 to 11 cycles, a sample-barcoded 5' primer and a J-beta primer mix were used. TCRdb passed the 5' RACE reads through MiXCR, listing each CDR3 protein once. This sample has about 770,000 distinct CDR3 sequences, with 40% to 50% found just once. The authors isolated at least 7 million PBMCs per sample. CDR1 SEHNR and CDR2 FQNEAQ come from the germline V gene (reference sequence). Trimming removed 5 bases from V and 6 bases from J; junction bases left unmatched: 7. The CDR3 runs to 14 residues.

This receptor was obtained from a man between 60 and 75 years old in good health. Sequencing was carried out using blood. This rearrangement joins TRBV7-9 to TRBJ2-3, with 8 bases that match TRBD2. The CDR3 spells CASSQGLVEDTQYF. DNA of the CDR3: TGTGCCAGCAGCCAGGGACTAGTTGAGGATACGCAGTATTTT. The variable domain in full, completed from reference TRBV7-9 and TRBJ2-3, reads DTGVSQNPRHKITKRGQNVTFRCDPISEHNRLYWYRQTLGQGPEFLTYFQNEAQLEKSRLLSDRFSAERPKGSFSTLEIQRTEQGDSAMYLCASSQGLVEDTQYFGPGTRLTVL.